The 12 T cell receptor beta chains listed next were all sequenced from one sample in a study of Ad26.COV2.S vaccination and SARS-CoV-2 variants. Profiled with immunoSEQ multiplex PCR; TCRdb holds only in-frame clones, not every one. The table records roughly 350,000 clones, 80% to 90% of them present only once. Stated treatment: roughly 19 received Ad26.COV2.S at low or high dose, single or two shots; roughly 5 received placebo; per-sample allocation not given. Day 63 after the first injection of vaccine or placebo was the sampling time. The source was peripheral blood, collected in a trial of Ad26.COV2.S vaccine versus placebo. The source of these receptors is a person between 18 and 59 years old who received the Ad26.COV2.S COVID-19 vaccine or a placebo.

This sequence joins TRBV30 and TRBJ1-5, with D perhaps TRBD1 (5 bases). Germline CDR1 is GTSNPN and CDR2 is SVGIG (reference sequence). CDR3 length equals 14 residues. V was pared by 0 bases and J by 4 bases, with 10 bases between. The CDR3 here is CAWSVNRFNQPQHF. The CDR3 DNA follows: TGTGCCTGGAGTGTAAACAGGTTTAATCAGCCCCAGCATTTT.

The chain has TRBV11-3 and TRBJ2-1; D may be TRBD2 (5 bases). Between the trimmed V and J ends, which lost 5 bases and 6 bases, there was a span of 17 bases. CDR1 SGHNT and CDR2 YENEEA come from the germline V gene. The CDR3 has 15 amino acids. The CDR3 DNA is TGTGCCAGCAGCCCGACCCCAGTGACTATCAATGAGCAGTTCTTC. Protein: CASSPTPVTINEQFF.

The rearrangement uses TRBV25-1 and TRBJ1-1; D unresolved. Germline CDR1 is MGHDK and CDR2 is SYGVNS. V lost 1 base to trimming and J lost 4 bases, with 19 bases between them. This CDR3 region has 17 residues. CDR3 DNA sequence: TGTGCCAGCAGTGAATTGGGTGGAACGGTTCGAGGCACTGAAGCTTTCTTT. It encodes CASSELGGTVRGTEAFF.

The genes are TRBV15 and TRBJ2-5, with 8 nucleotides matching TRBD2. The CDR3 sequence is 18 residues long. Germline V gives CDR1 LNHNV, CDR2 YYDKDF (reference sequence). Trimming took 0 bases from V and 4 from J; bases not matched to a gene: 13. The CDR3 DNA is TGTGCCACCAGCAGAGAGTTAGGCGGGGGGCCTCGGCGAGAGACCCAGTACTTC. Its translation is CATSRELGGGPRRETQYF.

CDR3 residues: CASSSARGARGNTIYF. DNA of the CDR3: TGTGCCAGCAGCTCGGCGCGGGGGGCGAGGGGAAACACCATATATTTT. The chain has TRBV7-2 and TRBJ1-3, with a weak D call TRBD1 (6 bases). With 4 bases removed from V and 4 bases from J, the gap between germline ends came to 17 bases. Germline V lookup: CDR1 SGHTA, CDR2 FQGNSA. This CDR3 region has 16 residues.

This chain links TRBV11-2 with TRBJ2-5; 9 nucleotides agree with TRBD2. This CDR3 is 14 amino acids long. V lost 5 bases, J lost 3 bases, and 4 bases stayed unmatched. The germline V gene encodes CDR1 SGHAT and CDR2 FQNNGV. The chain's CDR3 is CASSPRLAEETQYF. CDR3 nucleotide sequence: TGTGCCAGCAGCCCGAGACTAGCGGAAGAGACCCAGTACTTC.

V gene TRBV12-3 or TRBV12-4 combines with J gene TRBJ2-1; TRBD1 agrees at 7 bases. V shed 5 bases and J 12 bases; nucleotides not matched to a gene: 7. This CDR3 comprises 12 residues. Written as DNA, the CDR3 is TGTGCCAGCAGTCGCCTGAACAGGGGGCAGTTCTTC. Protein product: CASSRLNRGQFF.

CDR3 coding DNA: TGTGCCAGCCTCAAACTAGCGGGGACGAGCACAGATACGCAGTATTTT. This translates into CASLKLAGTSTDTQYF. The chain combines TRBV11-1 with TRBJ2-3, with 10 bases that match TRBD2. Trimming at V came to 8 bases and at J to 0 bases, leaving 8 bases not matched to a gene. There are 16 residues in the CDR3. Germline CDR1 is SGHAT and CDR2 is FQDESV (reference sequence).

V and J are TRBV6-2 or TRBV6-3 and TRBJ1-6; 8 bases map to TRBD1. The CDR3 consists of 13 residues. Germline lookup yields CDR1 MNHEY and CDR2 SVGEGT. With V trimmed by 6 bases and J by 11 bases, 6 bases remained unmatched. CDR3 in amino acids: CASSRDRGPPLHF. The CDR3 DNA follows: TGTGCCAGCAGCCGCGACAGGGGTCCACCCCTCCACTTT.

Only one count was recorded for this clone. In the same sample, other DNA sequences code for this CDR3. V is TRBV18 and J is TRBJ1-1; D unresolved. CDR1 is KGHSH and CDR2 is LQKENI in the germline V gene. This CDR3 region has 14 residues. V was pared by 2 bases and J by 6 bases, with 13 bases between. The CDR3 bases are TGTGCCAGCTCACCATCGGTTTCGGCGTCTGAAGCTTTCTTT. Its translation: CASSPSVSASEAFF.

The chain recombines TRBV5-1 with TRBJ2-7; no clear D. The V end lost 1 base, the J end lost 2 bases, and 13 bases lay between the germline ends. Germline V gene sequence: CDR1 SGHRS, CDR2 YFSETQ. The CDR3 loop spans 15 amino acids. In nucleotides, the CDR3 is TGCGCCAGCAGCTTGTACGGACCGCCGACCTACGAGCAGTACTTC. Translated: CASSLYGPPTYEQYF.

Remarks on this clone: The sample contains more than one DNA sequence encoding this CDR3. V and J are TRBV6-5 and TRBJ1-5; D gene unclear. The CDR3 spans 13 residues. Trimming cost V 0 bases and J 5 bases, with 5 bases left between them. Germline V lookup: CDR1 MNHEY, CDR2 SVGAGI. CDR3 region: CASSYSRDQPQHF. CDR3 bases: TGTGCCAGCAGTTACTCTAGGGATCAGCCCCAGCATTTT.